These T cell receptor beta chains were read from a single sample in a study of siplizumab effects on memory and regulatory T cells. No antigens are known for them. Assay used: immunoSEQ multiplex PCR; TCRdb lists only in-frame clones, some missing. The sample shows fewer than 25,000 clones, 44% of them seen only once. Sequencing used CFSE-low (dividing) CD4+ T cells sorted from an allogeneic mixed lymphocyte reaction. The receptors were gathered from a human donor in good health; the cells came from an allogeneic mixed lymphocyte reaction. Some clones in this sample may be carry-over from other donors' samples. CDR3s include the opening cysteine and the closing phenylalanine or tryptophan. A D gene is named only where the DNA matches it firmly. The size of a clone is reported for some rows only, either as once, few or many, or as a class for expanded clones.

v_call	j_call	clone_size	d_call	cdr3_nt	cdr3_aa
TRBV7-9	TRBJ2-7	NA	TRBD1	TGTGCCAGCAGCGTCCGGACAGGGTGGGAGGCGAGCTTC	CASSVRTGWEASF
TRBV25-1	TRBJ1-5	many	TRBD1	TGTGCCAGCAGTGACGACAGGGTCGGCAATCAGCCCCAGCATTTT	CASSDDRVGNQPQHF
TRBV7-6	TRBJ1-5	NA	TRBD1	TGTGCCAGCAGCTTAACCGGGACAGGGAATCAGCCCCAGCATTTT	CASSLTGTGNQPQHF
TRBV6-1	TRBJ1-4	NA	TRBD1	TGTGCCAGCGGCACCCGGACAGGCACTAATGAAAAACTGTTTTTT	CASGTRTGTNEKLFF
TRBV18	TRBJ2-1	once	TRBD2	TGTGCCAGCTCACCTAGCGGGAACCCTTATAATGAGCAGTTCTTC	CASSPSGNPYNEQFF
TRBV5-3	TRBJ2-7	few	TRBD1	TGTGCCGCGAACCACAGGGGGACCTACGAGCAGTACTTC	CAANHRGTYEQYF
TRBV5-1	TRBJ2-7	few	TRBD2	TGTGCCAGCAGCACCAGCGGGAGTACCTACGAGCAGTACTTC	CASSTSGSTYEQYF
TRBV6-1	TRBJ2-7	NA	TRBD2	TGTGCCAGCAGTGAATTGGGGGGGACTGGGGTCTACGAGCAGTACTTC	CASSELGGTGVYEQYF
TRBV4-1	TRBJ2-2	few	NA	TGCGCCAGCAGCCTACCCTATGGCAACACCGGGGAGCTGTTTTTT	CASSLPYGNTGELFF
TRBV12-5	TRBJ1-3	NA	TRBD1	TGTGCTAGTGGTTTGGTCATGGGACAGGGAAACACCATATATTTT	CASGLVMGQGNTIYF
TRBV6-5	TRBJ2-7	NA	NA	TGTGCCAGCGGAGAATACGAGCAGTACTTC	CASGEYEQYF
TRBV7-2	TRBJ1-2	NA	NA	TGTGCCAGCAGCTCCCCCGCCCGGTTTAGTAATGGCTACACCTTC	CASSSPARFSNGYTF
TRBV2	TRBJ2-5	medium-sized	NA	TGTGCCAGCAGTGGTGAGGTGGGAGTAAAGACCCAGTACTTC	CASSGEVGVKTQYF
TRBV5-8	TRBJ2-2	few	NA	TGTGCCAGCAGGCGCGACACCTTCACCGGGGAGCTGTTTTTT	CASRRDTFTGELFF
TRBV6-5	TRBJ1-2	few	TRBD1	TGTGCCAGCAGTTCCGGACAGGGTGTTCCTAACTATGGCTACACCTTC	CASSSGQGVPNYGYTF
TRBV5-1	TRBJ2-3	NA	NA	TGCGCCAGCAGGCGGACGTTCAGCACAGATACGCAGTATTTT	CASRRTFSTDTQYF
TRBV10-3	TRBJ2-1	NA	TRBD2	TGTGCCATCAGTGGGACCGGGACTAGCTTTAATGAGCAGTTCTTC	CAISGTGTSFNEQFF
TRBV6-1	TRBJ2-7	NA	NA	TGTGCCAGCACACGGAAATCCTACGAGCAGTACTTC	CASTRKSYEQYF
TRBV5-4	TRBJ1-2	NA	TRBD1	TGTGCCAGCAGCCCAATCCAGACAGGGAGGAATGGCTACACCTTC	CASSPIQTGRNGYTF
TRBV10-2	TRBJ2-1	few	NA	TGCGCCAGCAGTGAGCCGGGATTTGGTGAGCAGTTCTTC	CASSEPGFGEQFF
TRBV28	TRBJ2-3	few	TRBD1	TGTGCCAGCAGGGGACAGGGGGTTAGCACAGATACGCAGTATTTT	CASRGQGVSTDTQYF
TRBV7-2	TRBJ2-2	few	NA	TGTGCCAGCAGCTTAGCTTCCCACTTTACCGGGGAGCTGTTTTTT	CASSLASHFTGELFF
TRBV19	TRBJ1-1	medium-sized	NA	TGTGCCAGTAGTGCGGCGGATATCAGGGGAACTGAAGCTTTCTTT	CASSAADIRGTEAFF
TRBV4-2	TRBJ2-1	NA	TRBD2	TGTGCCAGCAGCCAAGGCGGGGGGGGGATCAATGAGCAGTTCTTC	CASSQGGGGINEQFF
TRBV10-1	TRBJ2-1	NA	TRBD2	TGCGCCAGCAGTGACAGGACTGGGGAGGGTAATGAGCAGTTCTTC	CASSDRTGEGNEQFF
TRBV16	TRBJ2-2	once	TRBD2	TGTGCCAGCAGCCCCCAGAGTTATTCTAGCGGCTCGTACACCGGGGAGCTGTTTTTT	CASSPQSYSSGSYTGELFF
TRBV9	TRBJ2-5	once	TRBD2	TGTGCCAGCAGCGTAGCGGGGGGTCTTGTAGAGACCCAGTACTTC	CASSVAGGLVETQYF
TRBV19	TRBJ2-4	NA	NA	TGTGCCAGTAGCGAACAGGGAGAGTTTATCATAGCCAAAAACATTCAGTACTTC	CASSEQGEFIIAKNIQYF
TRBV5-4	TRBJ2-2	few	NA	TGTGCCAGCAGCGCCCAGCGGGTACCCACCGGGGAGCTGTTTTTT	CASSAQRVPTGELFF